This TCR beta chain was obtained from a study of T-cell reconstitution after alpha-beta-depleted transplantation in children. The CDR3 covers 14 residues. V shed 8 bases and J 8 bases; nucleotides not matched to a gene: 5. The germline V gene has CDR1 MNHEY and CDR2 SVGEGT. Unique molecular identifiers were used to barcode this TCRbeta library. Each CDR3 protein is one row after TCRdb ran MiXCR on the PCR reads. This table has 700,000 to 850,000 distinct CDR3 sequences, about 16% appearing once. In its sample, this clonotype was seen a few times. The antigen remains unidentified. Study conclusions and caveats: From newly produced T cells came most of the T-cell counts and diversity one year after transplant. Roughly two months post-transplant, alpha-beta T cells reportedly originated from several hundred graft clones that had expanded. High day-60 TCRbeta diversity in some patients came from surviving recipient T cells and thymic progenitors.

This receptor was taken from a male patient younger than 18 who had a stem cell transplant for acute lymphoblastic leukemia, so the T cells may come from the graft donor. The starting material was PBMCs, mostly from graft donor cells, obtained 360 days after TCRalphabeta/CD19-depleted stem cell transplant. The rearrangement joins TRBV6-2 or TRBV6-3 to TRBJ2-1; 14 bases line up with TRBD2. CDR3 sequence reads: CASRRLAGGDEQFF. The DNA of the CDR3 is TGTGCCAGCCGAAGACTAGCGGGAGGGGATGAGCAGTTCTTC.